This TCR beta chain was identified during a study of Graves' ophthalmopathy and Graves' hyperthyroidism (dated by TCRdb to about 2018). About the investigation overall: Peripheral blood was collected at initial diagnosis, prior to any treatment. The study used signatures of the TCR beta repertoire to tell Graves' ophthalmopathy apart from Graves' hyperthyroidism and to predict which patients would progress to ophthalmopathy. To explore V-J signatures that separate ophthalmopathy from hyperthyroidism, a discovery set of 95 to 100 patients was enrolled, consisting of 43 with ophthalmopathy and about 60 with stable hyperthyroidism. In total, under 150 blood samples were TCR-sequenced: 40 to 45 ophthalmopathy, roughly 80 hyperthyroidism and approximately 17 hyperthyroidism-to-ophthalmopathy patients. The independent validation cohort included approximately 19 hyperthyroidism patients plus 17 patients who later progressed from hyperthyroidism to ophthalmopathy. In five or six hyperthyroidism patients, the T-cell repertoire of thyroid tissue was compared with the T-cell repertoire of blood. The 85 to 100 discovery patients were randomly split 7:3 into training and test sets. Following sampling, methimazole starting at 30 mg daily was administered to hyperthyroidism patients, and high-dose intravenous methylprednisolone was administered to ophthalmopathy patients. Study-level results and caveats: Ophthalmopathy was separated from stable hyperthyroidism by the 13-signature model with roughly 90% sensitivity and about 83% specificity in cross-validation and with 80%/75% in the test set. Most of the expanded thyroid clonotypes with a frequency above 0.001 were also detected in blood, and it was suggested that the thyroid immune response may be reflected by blood repertoires. No statistical method was used to predetermine the sample size, and group allocation was not hidden from the investigators. In validation, the model predicted ophthalmopathy progression with more than 55% sensitivity and about 77% specificity; around twelve predicted patients were CT-confirmed with GO in a median of approximately 6.2 months.

For repertoire sequencing, TCR beta CDR3 regions were amplified from RNA transcripts. The first round was an RT-PCR using HTBI primers with the Qiagen OneStep RT-PCR kit, and this first round was followed by a second-round multiplex PCR, then size selection and purification. Libraries were sequenced paired-end with 100 bp reads on an Illumina HiSeq2000. Turning to the authors' computational methods: SOAPnuke was used to process the reads, removing any read that contained adapters or uncalled bases, had a mean Phred below 15, or lacked an exact match to the constant primer or identifier. High-quality paired reads were merged with COPE v1.2.5. Each unique nucleotide sequence was defined as a clonotype, and clonotypes were aligned to IMGT TRB V, D and J references with MiTCR v1.1. Only V-J combinations with frequency above 0.0001 were analysed, covering approximately 99% of repertoires. For each V-J combination, a TCR clonal expansion and chaos score was defined as the ratio of F50 clonal expansion to chaos observed in the TCRdist matrix. Welch's t-statistics and random forest were used to reduce features to approximately 13 V-J combinations, which were fed into a naive Bayes classifier. The Morisita-Horn index was used to measure how similar the thyroid and blood repertoires were. TCRdb's own reprocessing of the public reads used fastp at Q25 and MiXCR and kept productive beta chains. Under each unique CDR3 protein, matching rows form one entry showing the most common genes and DNA. For this entry, the V and J calls and clone size follow TCRdb and not the study's own pipeline. The sample data list hundreds of thousands of distinct CDR3 sequences, and approximately 14% of these were observed just once. The ten largest clones capture 8% to 10% of the sample.

Ophthalmopathy patients were characterized by moderately to severely active disease, a Clinical Activity Score of at least 3, a NOSPECS grade of at least 4, and a disease duration under 3 months. Anyone with other autoimmune diseases, uncontrolled infections, pregnancy or lactation was excluded from the study. Diagnosis relied on clinical symptoms, serum thyroxine, TRAb, thyroid ultrasound and orbital computed tomography. Ficoll-Paque density gradient centrifugation was used to isolate PBMCs from under 11 ml of fresh peripheral blood. Trizol reagent was used to extract the total RNA, and its quality was then checked on an Agilent 2100 Bioanalyzer. The junction shows trimming of 4 bases on V and 5 bases on J, and the gene matches do not reach 8 bases of it. As encoded in the germline V gene, CDR1 is MGHDK while CDR2 is SYGVNS. The CDR3 sequence holds 15 residues, the cysteine and phenylalanine included. Left in the record is the CDR3 DNA by itself, 45 bases read in frame from the first base.

This clonotype has ten or more counts. Its antigen remains unidentified. No base quality information exists; no much larger clone differs at one position. The rearrangement combines TRBV25-1 with TRBJ2-5; 9 bases in between match TRBD1. The specimen sequenced was blood. The receptor was isolated from a woman aged 25 to 39 with Graves' ophthalmopathy. Donor details come from another sample of the same person, matched by shared clones. The CDR3 region has the sequence CASSAPTGGMETQYF. The sequenced DNA: TGTGCCAGCAGTGCTCCGACAGGGGGAATGGAGACCCAGTACTTC.